This T cell receptor beta chain emerged from a study of monozygotic twins with cystic fibrosis. Study observations and caveats: Median Simpson clonality of approximately 0.01 suggested naive T cells predominated. Unrelated CF individuals shared fewer identical clonotypes than monozygotic CF twins.

The germline V gene encodes CDR1 SNHLY and CDR2 FYNNEI. Trimming left V 1 base short and J 4 bases short, with 5 bases between. CDR3 length: 13 amino acids. This clone was recorded a few times. Its antigen is unidentified. TCRdb's copy holds only in-frame clones and misses some; the assay was immunoSEQ multiplex PCR. The sample includes some 31,000 clones, about 82% of them seen just once. The chain links TRBV2 to TRBJ1-5; D gene unclear. Sequenced input: blood. The receptor was derived from a girl aged 2 to 9 with cystic fibrosis. The CDR3 protein is CASSEGGNQPQHF. Written as DNA, the CDR3 is TGTGCCAGCAGTGAAGGCGGGAATCAGCCCCAGCATTTT.